This T cell receptor beta chain is from a study of identical twins. This clonotype has ten or more counts. Its antigen is unidentified. Germline CDR1 reads SGHRS; CDR2 reads YFSETQ. This CDR3 is 14 amino acids long. The V gene end was trimmed by 5 bases and the J gene end by 2 bases; junction bases not matched to a gene: 6. Notes on the study in general: Insertions ran lower in abundant cord blood beta clonotypes, though not in memory repertoires. Out-of-frame alpha sequences shared by twins were enriched for low generation probability.

MiXCR, applied by TCRdb to the 5' RACE reads, yields one record per CDR3 protein. The sample lists nearly 650,000 distinct CDR3 sequences, less than 9% occurring once. Separately, the same data were catalogued under a study of yellow fever vaccine responses in identical twins.

This chain links TRBV5-1 with TRBJ1-1; TRBD1 matches at 7 bases. Sequenced material: PBMCs. The source of this sequence is a woman in her late teens or twenties in good health. CDR3 in amino acids: CASRSGQTNTEAFF. CDR3 nucleotide sequence: TGCGCCAGCAGGTCGGGACAGACCAACACTGAAGCTTTCTTT.